The TCR beta chain described here comes from a study of T cells after yellow fever vaccination. Looking at the study overall: Preparing low-cell-number fractions relied on SMART-Seq v4 Ultra Low Input.

Germline V CDR1 and CDR2: MNHEY, SVGEGT. V was cut by 2 bases and J by 5 bases, with 4 bases left in between. The CDR3 spans 12 residues. Study observations and caveats: Reappearing after the booster were most of the clones from primary vaccination (around 95% CD4, roughly 86% CD8).

This clonotype has ten or more counts. The antigen remains undetermined. Each CDR3 protein is one row after TCRdb ran MiXCR on the 5' RACE reads. The data contain some 400,000 distinct CDR3 sequences, around 6.4% of them seen just once; the ten biggest clones take up over 12%. The receptor's source is a man younger than 40 who received the YFV17D yellow fever vaccine. The chain uses TRBV6-2 or TRBV6-3 and TRBJ1-5, with D hard to call. The material sequenced was PBMCs, taken 5 days after the yellow fever booster vaccination. CDR3 protein: CASSYPYQPQHF. The CDR3 coding sequence is TGTGCCAGCAGTTACCCTTATCAGCCCCAGCATTTT.